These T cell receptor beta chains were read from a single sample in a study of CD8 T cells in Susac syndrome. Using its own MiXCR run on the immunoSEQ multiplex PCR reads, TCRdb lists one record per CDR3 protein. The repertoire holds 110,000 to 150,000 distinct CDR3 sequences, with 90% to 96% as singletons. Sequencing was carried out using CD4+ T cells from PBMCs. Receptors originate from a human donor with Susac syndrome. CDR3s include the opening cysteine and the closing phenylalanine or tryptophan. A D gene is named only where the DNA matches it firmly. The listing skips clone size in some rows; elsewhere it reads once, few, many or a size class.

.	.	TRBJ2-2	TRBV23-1	TGCGCCAGCAGTCCAAGGGTGGTGGACACCGGGGAGCTGTTTTTT	CASSPRVVDTGELFF
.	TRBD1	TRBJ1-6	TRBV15	TGTGCCACCAGCAGACGGACAGGGAGGAATTCACCCCTCCACTTT	CATSRRTGRNSPLHF
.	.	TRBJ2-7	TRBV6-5	TGTGCCAGCAGAGGCCGGGACCTTGCTACCTACGAGCAGTACTTC	CASRGRDLATYEQYF
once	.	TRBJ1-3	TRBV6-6	TGTGCCAGCACCCCCGAGGGATCTGGAAACACCATATATTTT	CASTPEGSGNTIYF
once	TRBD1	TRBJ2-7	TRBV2	TGTGCCAGCACCCGGGGACAGGTGGACTACGAGCAGTACTTC	CASTRGQVDYEQYF
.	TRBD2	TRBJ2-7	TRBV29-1	TGCAGCGTTGAAGCCCGGGGAGGGTTCGAGCAGTACTTC	CSVEARGGFEQYF
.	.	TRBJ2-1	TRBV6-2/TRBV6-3	TGTGCCAGCACTGGGAGACAGAACAATGAGCAGTTCTTC	CASTGRQNNEQFF
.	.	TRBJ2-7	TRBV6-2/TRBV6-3	TGTGCCAGCAAACGTACAGGAGCCGAGCAGTACTTC	CASKRTGAEQYF
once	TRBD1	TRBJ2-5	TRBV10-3	TGTGCCATCAGAGGGGACAGCCCTAAGGAGACCCAGTACTTC	CAIRGDSPKETQYF
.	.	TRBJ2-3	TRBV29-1	TGCAGCGTTCATGGACAGCTTACAGATACGCAGTATTTT	CSVHGQLTDTQYF
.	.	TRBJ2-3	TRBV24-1	TGTGCCTCAACATGCAGAGATACGCAGTATTTT	CASTCRDTQYF
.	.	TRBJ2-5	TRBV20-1	TGCAGTGCTAGGAAGGACCAAGAGACCCAGTACTTC	CSARKDQETQYF
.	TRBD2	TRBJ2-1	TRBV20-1	TGCAGTACAAGCGGGGGGGCAAACAATGAGCAGTTCTTC	CSTSGGANNEQFF
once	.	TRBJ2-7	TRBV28	TGTGCCAGCAAAGGGACAATTACTCACGAGCAGTACTTC	CASKGTITHEQYF
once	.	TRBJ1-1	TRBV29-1	TGCAGCGTTGATCGGGGGGCCGCTGAAGCTTTCTTT	CSVDRGAAEAFF
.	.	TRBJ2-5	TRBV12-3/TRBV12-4	TGTGCCAGCAGCACCACTAGTGGCGGATACCAAGAGACCCAGTACTTC	CASSTTSGGYQETQYF
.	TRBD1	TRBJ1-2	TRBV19	TGTGCCAGTGCCGAACAGGGGGTCGGCTACACCTTC	CASAEQGVGYTF
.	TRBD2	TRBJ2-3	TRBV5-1	TGCGCCAGCAGCCCGCGGGGACGTGCGGGAGGCACAGATACGCAGTATTTT	CASSPRGRAGGTDTQYF
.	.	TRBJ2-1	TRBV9	TGTGCCAGCAGCCCCCTCCCCTACAATGAGCAGTTCTTC	CASSPLPYNEQFF
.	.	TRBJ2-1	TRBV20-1	TGCAGTGCCTCCGTCTACAATGAGCAGTTCTTC	CSASVYNEQFF
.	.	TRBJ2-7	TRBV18	TGTGCCAGCTCACCAAGGGTCTCCTACGAGCAGTACTTC	CASSPRVSYEQYF
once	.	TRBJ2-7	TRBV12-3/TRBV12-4	TGTGCCAGCAGTTTAGCACATCGCGCCTACGAGCAGTACTTC	CASSLAHRAYEQYF
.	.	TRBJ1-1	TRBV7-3	TGTGCCAGCAGCTTAACGAGCATGAACACTGAAGCTTTCTTT	CASSLTSMNTEAFF
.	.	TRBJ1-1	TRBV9	TGTGCCAGCAGCAGATTGGGGAACACTGAAGCTTTCTTT	CASSRLGNTEAFF
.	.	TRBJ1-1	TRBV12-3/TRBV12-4	TGTGCCAGCAGTTTTGTGAACACTGAAGCTTTCTTT	CASSFVNTEAFF
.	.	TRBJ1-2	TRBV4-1	TGCGCCAGCAGCCTCCCGGGACGGAGATATGGCTACACCTTC	CASSLPGRRYGYTF
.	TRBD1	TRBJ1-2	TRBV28	TGTGCCAGCAGTTCTGCCGACAGGGGCCGGGGTGGCTACACCTTC	CASSSADRGRGGYTF
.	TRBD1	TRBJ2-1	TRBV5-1	TGCGCCAGCAAGGACAGGGGGCGGAACTGGGAGCAGTTCTTC	CASKDRGRNWEQFF
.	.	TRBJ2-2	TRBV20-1	TGCAGTGCTAGCCCCGACGCGAACACCGGGGAGCTGTTTTTT	CSASPDANTGELFF
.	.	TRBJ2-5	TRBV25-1	TGTGCCAGCAGTGATTTTCTAGGAGGCGCAGAGACCCAGTACTTC	CASSDFLGGAETQYF
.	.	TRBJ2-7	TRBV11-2	TGTGCCAGCAGCTTAGCGAGGACAGTCTCCTACGAGCAGTACTTC	CASSLARTVSYEQYF
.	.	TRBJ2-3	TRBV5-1	TGCGCCAGCAGCTTGGTTACCGCGGCTAGCACAGATACGCAGTATTTT	CASSLVTAASTDTQYF
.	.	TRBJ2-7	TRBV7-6	TGTGCCAGCAGCTTAGCCCACGCAGGTCCCTACGAGCAGTACTTC	CASSLAHAGPYEQYF
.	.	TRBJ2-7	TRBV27	TGTGCCAGCAGTCCGAGACAGTCCTACGAGCAGTACTTC	CASSPRQSYEQYF
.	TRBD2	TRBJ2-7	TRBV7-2	TGTGCCAGCAGCACCGGACTAGCGAGATACGAGCAGTACTTC	CASSTGLARYEQYF
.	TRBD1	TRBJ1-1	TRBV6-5	TGTGCCAGCAGTTACCTCCGGGACAGTGAAGCTTTCTTT	CASSYLRDSEAFF
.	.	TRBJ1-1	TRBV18	TGTGCCAGCTCACCACAGGGGTTGGACACTGAAGCTTTCTTT	CASSPQGLDTEAFF
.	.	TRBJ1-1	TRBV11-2	TGTGCCAGCAGCTACGAGGGGTACACTGAAGCTTTCTTT	CASSYEGYTEAFF
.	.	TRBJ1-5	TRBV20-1	TGCAGTGCTCCTAGGGGTGGCAATCAGCCCCAGCATTTT	CSAPRGGNQPQHF
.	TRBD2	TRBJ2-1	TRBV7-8	TGTGCCAGCAGCTTAGCCACCGGGGGGTCGTGGGCCAATGAGCAGTTCTTC	CASSLATGGSWANEQFF
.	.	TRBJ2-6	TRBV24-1	TGTGCCACCAGTGATTTGCGCGTCGGGGCCAACGTCCTGACTTTC	CATSDLRVGANVLTF
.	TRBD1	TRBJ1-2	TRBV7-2	TGTGCCAGCAGCCCAGAAGACAGGGTGAGGGGCTACACCTTC	CASSPEDRVRGYTF
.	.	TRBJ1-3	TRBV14	TGTGCCAGCAGCCAAGTACCCAACTCTGGAAACACCATATATTTT	CASSQVPNSGNTIYF
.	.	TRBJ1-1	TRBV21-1	TGTGCCAGCAGCAACCCGGTTAATGAAGCTTTCTTT	CASSNPVNEAFF
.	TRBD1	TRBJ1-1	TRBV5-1	TGCGCCAGCAGGCCCCCTGGGACAGGGGGAGCTTTCTTT	CASRPPGTGGAFF
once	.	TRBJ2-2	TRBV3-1	TGTGCCAGCAGCCCTGGAGGGGTCACCGGGGAGCTGTTTTTT	CASSPGGVTGELFF
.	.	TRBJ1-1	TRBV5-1	TGCGCCAGCAGCGACGGACAGAGGAACACTGAAGCTTTCTTT	CASSDGQRNTEAFF
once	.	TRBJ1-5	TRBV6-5	TGTGCCAGCAGTTACTCAGGGAGGAGGGAATATAGCAATCAGCCCCAGCATTTT	CASSYSGRREYSNQPQHF
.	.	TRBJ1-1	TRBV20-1	TGCAGTGCTATAGGACAGCTGGGGACTGAAGCTTTCTTT	CSAIGQLGTEAFF
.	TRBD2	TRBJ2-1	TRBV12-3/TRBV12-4	TGTGCCACCGCCAGGGCGGGAGCATACAATGAGCAGTTCTTC	CATARAGAYNEQFF
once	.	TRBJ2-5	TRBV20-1	TGCAGTGCTAATTACAGGGCGGAGACCCAGTACTTC	CSANYRAETQYF
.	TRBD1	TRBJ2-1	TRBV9	TGTGCCAGCAGCGTAGACCGAACTACACGGTCGGGACAGTACAATGAGCAGTTCTTC	CASSVDRTTRSGQYNEQFF
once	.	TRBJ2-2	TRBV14	TGTGCCAGCAGCCAGGTCAGGGGAGGCACCGGGGAGCTGTTTTTT	CASSQVRGGTGELFF
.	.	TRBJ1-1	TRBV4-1	TGCGCCAGCAGCTCCCCAGGGAGGGGAACTGAAGCTTTCTTT	CASSSPGRGTEAFF
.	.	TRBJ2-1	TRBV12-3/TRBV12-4	TGTGCCAGCCAGGACGCCGCCGTAGCTTCTCAGTTCTTC	CASQDAAVASQFF
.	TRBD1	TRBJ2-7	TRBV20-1	TGCAGTGCTAGGTCGGTACAGGGGTCCTACGAGCAGTACTTC	CSARSVQGSYEQYF
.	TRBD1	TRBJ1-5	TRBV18	TGTGCCAGCTCACCGAGCGCGCAGGGGGGGGGTCAGCCCCAGCATTTT	CASSPSAQGGGQPQHF
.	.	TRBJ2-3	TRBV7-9	TGTGCCAGCAGCTTGTCCCTAGGGGGAGATACGCAGTATTTT	CASSLSLGGDTQYF
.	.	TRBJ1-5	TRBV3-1	TGTGCCAGCAGCCAAGGGCAGGACAATCAGCCCCAGCATTTT	CASSQGQDNQPQHF
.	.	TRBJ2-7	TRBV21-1	TGTGCCAGCAGCTCTGGCCCACCAGTATTGAGGGAGCAGTACTTC	CASSSGPPVLREQYF